This TCR beta chain was documented in a study of blood T cells in healthy people across ages (dated by TCRdb to the mid-2010s). In terms of the full investigation: In model experiments, template switching captured roughly one uniquely barcoded TCR beta cDNA molecule for every two T cells. The study measured age-related changes in TCR beta repertoire diversity using deep sequencing normalized with unique cDNA molecular identifiers. The donors were divided into four age groups: young (average about 16 years), middle-aged (about 39), aged (62) and long-lived (roughly 86). Donors of different ages were randomly distributed across sequencing lanes to avoid experimental bias. The study analyzed two additional independent replicas of 1 million unique cDNA reads from the same blood draw for two donors, one aged 18 to 30 and one aged 80 or older. The study at large found these results: Observed TCR beta diversity correlated strongly with the percentage of naive T cells measured by flow cytometry. Because the CMV infection status of the donors was unknown, age-related changes in expanded clonotypes may potentially have been confounded. Compared with the aged group, the long-lived group had more naive CD4+ T cells, fewer expanded clones and increased TCR diversity, suggesting age selection. Total diversity estimates from one million sequenced T cells were considered lower bounds and underestimates. As age increased, observed TCR beta diversity per million T cells dropped in a roughly linear way, and a significant reduction was already evident by age roughly 40. Since profiling was done on bulk unsorted PBMCs, naive and antigen-experienced compartments could not be conclusively compared.

Preparation of the library involved 5' RACE. Reads for this sample came from an Illumina HiSeq 2500. A second PCR of 7 to 11 cycles was performed with a sample-barcoded 5' primer and a J-beta primer mix. Each TCR beta cDNA molecule received a unique molecular identifier from a template-switch 5' adaptor carrying 12 random nucleotides. At least 3 million CDR3-containing paired-end reads were obtained from each sample. First-strand cDNA was synthesized from all RNA with the Mint cDNA synthesis kit, primed by a TRBC-specific oligonucleotide. After uracil-DNA glycosylase treatment, a first 18-cycle PCR used universal primers M1SS and BC2_uni_R on all cDNA. As for how the authors treated the data: For normalization, 1 million high-quality reads, each with a distinct molecular identifier, were randomly selected from each sample. Reads with shared molecular identifiers were discarded instead of being binned into consensus sequences. CDR3 identification, clonotype clustering and error correction used MiTCR with a Q25 quality threshold and the strictest error-elimination algorithm. A nonparametric unseen species model with Euler transformation was used to estimate a lower bound on total TCR beta diversity. The raw public reads went through TCRdb reprocessing: fastp at Q25, MiXCR clone calling, in-frame beta chains kept. All rows with the same CDR3 protein become a single entry with the most common DNA and genes. The V and J calls were not made by the authors but by TCRdb's processing. For this sample the table gives about 720,000 distinct CDR3 sequences, of which around a fifth were detected only once. The ten largest clonotypes hold around 21% of the sample.

This clonotype was picked up many times. Its antigen specificity is not known. The input lacks base qualities; no much larger clone sits a single base away. Donors were 39 systemically healthy Caucasian individuals from Russia aged roughly 6 to 90 years. Each donor gave around 9.8 milliliters of peripheral blood, collected into EDTA-treated Vacutainer tubes. PBMCs were isolated by Ficoll-Paque density-gradient centrifugation, with at least 6 million obtained per sample. Trizol reagent was used to extract total RNA from PBMCs, with at least 5 micrograms per sample. The percentages of naive CD45RAhigh/CD27high T cells were determined by flow cytometry on a PBMC aliquot from every donor. This sequence originates from a man in his 70s in good health. Input material: blood.

The DNA sequence reads TGTGCCACCAGTGATCCCAAGTCCGTAGAGACCCAGTACTTC. Protein translation: CATSDPKSVETQYF. The sequence links TRBV24-1 to TRBJ2-5; the D gene lacks a confident call. V drops 3 bases and J drops 4 bases, leaving 11 bases in between. The CDR3 starts with the cysteine, ends with the phenylalanine, and has 14 residues. Only the CDR3 DNA is retained, 42 bases long and in frame from the first base. CDR1 and CDR2, per the germline V gene, are KGHDR and SFDVKD.